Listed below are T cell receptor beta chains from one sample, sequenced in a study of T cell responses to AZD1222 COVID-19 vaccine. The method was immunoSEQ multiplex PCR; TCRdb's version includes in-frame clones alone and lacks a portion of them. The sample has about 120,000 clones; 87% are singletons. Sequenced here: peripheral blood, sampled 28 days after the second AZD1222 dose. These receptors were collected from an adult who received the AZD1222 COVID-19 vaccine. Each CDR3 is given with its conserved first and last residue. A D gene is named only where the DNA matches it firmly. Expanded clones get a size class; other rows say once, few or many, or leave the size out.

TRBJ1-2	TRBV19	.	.	TGTGCCAGTAGCCAGACAGGAGAGGGTGGCTACACCTTC	CASSQTGEGGYTF
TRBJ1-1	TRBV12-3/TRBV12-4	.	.	TGTGCCAGCAGTTTTGGGGGGCATGGTGAAGCTTTCTTT	CASSFGGHGEAFF
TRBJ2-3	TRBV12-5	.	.	TGTGCTAGTGGTTTGACAGGGAAACCCACAGATACGCAGTATTTT	CASGLTGKPTDTQYF
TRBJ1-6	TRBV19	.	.	TGTGCCAGTAGTAGAACGACCGGCTCCTATAATTCACCCCTCCACTTT	CASSRTTGSYNSPLHF
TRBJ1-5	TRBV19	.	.	TGTGCCAGTAGGTCGGAGGGCAATCAGCCCCAGCATTTT	CASRSEGNQPQHF
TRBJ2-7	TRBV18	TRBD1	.	TGTGCCAGCTCACCACTCACCGGGACAGGGGGGACCTACGAGCAGTACTTC	CASSPLTGTGGTYEQYF
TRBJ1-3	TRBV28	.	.	TGTGCCAGCAGTTTGTGGAGGCCGAATTCAAACACCATATATTTT	CASSLWRPNSNTIYF
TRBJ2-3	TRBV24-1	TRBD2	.	TGTGCCACCAGTGTCGGGACTAGCGGGTACACAGATACGCAGTATTTT	CATSVGTSGYTDTQYF
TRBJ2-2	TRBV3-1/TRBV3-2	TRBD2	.	TGTGCCAGCAGCCAAACTAGCGGGGTTAACACCGGGGAGCTGTTTTTT	CASSQTSGVNTGELFF
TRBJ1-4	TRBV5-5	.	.	TGTGCCAGCAGCTTGGCGGGGGGCGCAGATGAAAAACTGTTTTTT	CASSLAGGADEKLFF
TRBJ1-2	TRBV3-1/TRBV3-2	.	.	TGTGCCAGCAGCCAGGGACGGCTTAACTATGGCTACACCTTC	CASSQGRLNYGYTF
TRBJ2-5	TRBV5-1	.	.	TGCGCCAGCAGCTCACAGCCGGGAAGGAACCAAGAGACCCAGTACTTC	CASSSQPGRNQETQYF
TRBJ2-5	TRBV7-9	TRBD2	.	TGTGCCAGCAGCCTTGGGTTAAAAGGACTAGCGGGGGGAGAGACCCAGTACTTC	CASSLGLKGLAGGETQYF
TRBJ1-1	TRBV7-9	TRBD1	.	TGTGCCAGCAGCCAAAGGGGGCGCGTGAACACTGAAGCTTTCTTT	CASSQRGRVNTEAFF
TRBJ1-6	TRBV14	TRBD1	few	TGTGCCAGCAGCCCACCGGGACAGTATAATTCACCCCTCCACTTT	CASSPPGQYNSPLHF
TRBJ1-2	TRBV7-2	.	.	TGTGCCAGCAGCTCAGGACAGTGGAGTATTTCCTATGGCTACACCTTC	CASSSGQWSISYGYTF
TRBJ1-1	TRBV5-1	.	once	TGCGCCAGCAGCTTGGGCAGCAGGAACACTGAAGCTTTCTTT	CASSLGSRNTEAFF